The following is a T cell receptor beta chain sequence with its context. Its antigen is not known. This sample was taken from a study of beta chain features in type 1 diabetes. Study-level findings and limits: Significant though moderate, a shortening of TCRB CDR3s appeared in all four CD4+ subsets of Type 1 diabetes patients.

V was shortened by 6 bases and J by 7 bases, with 15 bases between the two germline ends. The germline V gene encodes CDR1 SQVTM and CDR2 ANQGSEA. The CDR3 totals 12 residues. Populations obtained by sorting all exceeded 98% purity. The authors reverse transcribed all of the isolated RNA, so sequencing captured expressed TCRB transcripts. Only in-frame clones appear in the TCRdb table, and some are missing; sequencing was by immunoSEQ multiplex PCR. The data contain approximately 280,000 clones, 15% of them singletons. This TCR was sampled from a man aged 18 to 35 with type 1 diabetes. This chain uses TRBV29-1 with TRBJ1-1, with D maybe TRBD1 (5 bases). Material: naive CD4+ T cells from blood. For the CDR3, the DNA is TGCAGCGTACGCAGGGATAGTGTTGAAGCTTTCTTT. It codes for CSVRRDSVEAFF.